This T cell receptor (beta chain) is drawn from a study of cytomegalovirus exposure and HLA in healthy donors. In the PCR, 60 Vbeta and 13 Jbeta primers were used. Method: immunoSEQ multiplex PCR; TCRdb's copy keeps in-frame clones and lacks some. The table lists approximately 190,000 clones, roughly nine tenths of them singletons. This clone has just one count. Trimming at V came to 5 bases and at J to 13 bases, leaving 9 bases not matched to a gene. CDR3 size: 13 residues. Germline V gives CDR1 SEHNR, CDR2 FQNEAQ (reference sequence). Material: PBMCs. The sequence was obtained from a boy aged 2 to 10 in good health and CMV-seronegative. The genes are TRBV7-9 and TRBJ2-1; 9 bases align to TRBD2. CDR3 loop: CASSPGGGRAQFF. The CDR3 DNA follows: TGTGCCAGCAGCCCGGGAGGCGGGAGGGCCCAGTTCTTC.